Listed below are T cell receptor beta chains from one sample, sequenced in a study of T cells in Graves' hyperthyroidism and ophthalmopathy. TCRdb passed the multiplex PCR reads through MiXCR, listing each CDR3 protein once. The sample includes hundreds of thousands of distinct CDR3 sequences, 15% to 20% seen only once; the top ten take roughly 50%. The sequenced material came from blood. These receptor sequences come from a man in his forties or fifties with Graves' ophthalmopathy. Both conserved end residues are part of each CDR3. A D gene is named only where the DNA matches it firmly. Size values are once, few and many counts, or a class for expanded clones, and some rows have none.

v_gene: TRBV18; j_gene: TRBJ2-1; abundance: .; d_gene: .; CDR3nt: TGTGCCAGCTCGTCAGGTGAGCAGTTCTTC; CDR3aa: CASSSGEQFF
v_gene: TRBV5-4; j_gene: TRBJ2-7; abundance: few; d_gene: TRBD1; CDR3nt: TGTGCCAGCAGCTTGGCGAGGCGGACAGGGACCTACGAGCAGTACTTC; CDR3aa: CASSLARRTGTYEQYF
v_gene: TRBV6-6; j_gene: TRBJ2-7; abundance: few; d_gene: .; CDR3nt: TGTGCCAGCAGTTACATGGGACGGCCTTACGAGCAGTACTTC; CDR3aa: CASSYMGRPYEQYF
v_gene: TRBV9; j_gene: TRBJ2-3; abundance: .; d_gene: TRBD1; CDR3nt: TGTGCCAGCTGTCCGGGACAGGGGCCTCCCCTCCCAGATACGCAGTATTTT; CDR3aa: CASCPGQGPPLPDTQYF
v_gene: TRBV6-2/TRBV6-3; j_gene: TRBJ1-1; abundance: many; d_gene: .; CDR3nt: TGTGCCAGCAGTTACTCGAGTCGTGGGACTGAAGCTTTCTTT; CDR3aa: CASSYSSRGTEAFF
v_gene: TRBV2; j_gene: TRBJ2-5; abundance: few; d_gene: .; CDR3nt: TGTGCCAGCATGGCTGGGGAGAGAGAGACCCAGTACTTC; CDR3aa: CASMAGERETQYF
v_gene: TRBV7-2; j_gene: TRBJ1-2; abundance: many; d_gene: TRBD1; CDR3nt: TGTGCCAGCAGCTTAGGACAGGGCTTTGGGGGCTACACCTTC; CDR3aa: CASSLGQGFGGYTF
v_gene: TRBV29-1; j_gene: TRBJ2-2; abundance: .; d_gene: TRBD2; CDR3nt: TGCAGCGCCCTCTCAGAACTCACTAGCGGGAGGACTAACACCGGGGAGCTGTTTTTT; CDR3aa: CSALSELTSGRTNTGELFF
v_gene: TRBV27; j_gene: TRBJ2-1; abundance: .; d_gene: TRBD1; CDR3nt: TGTGCCAGCAGTTTACCCCCTCGACAGGGTCTGTCCTACAATGAGCAGTTCTTC; CDR3aa: CASSLPPRQGLSYNEQFF
v_gene: TRBV7-8; j_gene: TRBJ2-2; abundance: .; d_gene: .; CDR3nt: TGTGCCAGCAGTGAAGAACGGCGGGGGCTACGGGGCACCGGGGAGCTGTTTTTT; CDR3aa: CASSEERRGLRGTGELFF
v_gene: TRBV7-2; j_gene: TRBJ2-5; abundance: many; d_gene: TRBD2; CDR3nt: TGTGCCAGCAGCTCTGGACTAGCGGGGGGCTGGGAGACCCAGTACTTC; CDR3aa: CASSSGLAGGWETQYF
v_gene: TRBV13; j_gene: TRBJ2-7; abundance: few; d_gene: .; CDR3nt: TGTGCCAGCAGCACCACCTCTAGGGTAAGCTCCTACGAGCAGTACTTC; CDR3aa: CASSTTSRVSSYEQYF
v_gene: TRBV7-9; j_gene: TRBJ2-3; abundance: .; d_gene: .; CDR3nt: TGTGCCAGCAGCCTACTCGAAGGGAAGCAGGGAGGGTATTTT; CDR3aa: CASSLLEGKQGGYF
v_gene: TRBV5-1; j_gene: TRBJ2-1; abundance: .; d_gene: .; CDR3nt: TGCCCCAGCAGCCCGAGGGGCGGGGACGAGTTCTTC; CDR3aa: CPSSPRGGDEFF
v_gene: TRBV4-3; j_gene: TRBJ2-7; abundance: .; d_gene: TRBD1; CDR3nt: TGCGCCAGCAGCCAAGCCTTGGGGGGACAGGGTTTCTACGAGCAGTACTTC; CDR3aa: CASSQALGGQGFYEQYF
v_gene: TRBV6-2/TRBV6-3; j_gene: TRBJ2-7; abundance: .; d_gene: TRBD1; CDR3nt: TGTGCCAGCAGTCCCGGGACAGGGAGGCACGAGCAGTACTTC; CDR3aa: CASSPGTGRHEQYF
v_gene: TRBV2; j_gene: TRBJ2-4; abundance: few; d_gene: TRBD2; CDR3nt: TGTGCCAGCACGCGGGGGGCTGGGGCCAAAAACATTCAGTACTTC; CDR3aa: CASTRGAGAKNIQYF
v_gene: TRBV9; j_gene: TRBJ2-1; abundance: few; d_gene: TRBD2; CDR3nt: TGTGCCAGCAGCGTAGGTAGCGGGGGGTTAGATGAGCAGTTCTTC; CDR3aa: CASSVGSGGLDEQFF
v_gene: TRBV6-1; j_gene: TRBJ2-3; abundance: many; d_gene: .; CDR3nt: TGTGCCAGCAAAGTAGACTACGGCACAGATACGCAGTATTTT; CDR3aa: CASKVDYGTDTQYF
v_gene: TRBV7-9; j_gene: TRBJ2-2; abundance: .; d_gene: TRBD2; CDR3nt: TGTGCCAGCAGCCCCGGACTAGCGGCCAGGACCGGGGAGCTGTTTTTT; CDR3aa: CASSPGLAARTGELFF
v_gene: TRBV29-1; j_gene: TRBJ2-3; abundance: few; d_gene: .; CDR3nt: TGCAGCACTTACTCTCAGGGGCGGTTAGATACGCAGTATTTT; CDR3aa: CSTYSQGRLDTQYF
v_gene: TRBV11-1; j_gene: TRBJ1-1; abundance: .; d_gene: .; CDR3nt: TGTGCCAGCAGACCCTCGGGACTGCCGAACACTGAAGCTTTCTTT; CDR3aa: CASRPSGLPNTEAFF
v_gene: TRBV15; j_gene: TRBJ2-3; abundance: few; d_gene: TRBD2; CDR3nt: TGTGCCACCAGCGTAGGGAGGGATTCTGGCACAGATACGCAGTATTTT; CDR3aa: CATSVGRDSGTDTQYF
v_gene: TRBV19; j_gene: TRBJ1-1; abundance: .; d_gene: .; CDR3nt: TGTGCCAGTAGTATGGGCTTAGGGTCGTCCGAGGGAGCTTTCTTT; CDR3aa: CASSMGLGSSEGAFF
v_gene: TRBV20-1; j_gene: TRBJ2-1; abundance: .; d_gene: .; CDR3nt: TGCAGTGCTAGCATTGGGGGGCCGCCTGAGCAGTTCTTC; CDR3aa: CSASIGGPPEQFF
v_gene: TRBV12-3/TRBV12-4; j_gene: TRBJ2-7; abundance: few; d_gene: .; CDR3nt: TGTGCCAGCAGTTTGTCACCCAGGTCCTACGAGCAGTACTTC; CDR3aa: CASSLSPRSYEQYF
v_gene: TRBV6-2/TRBV6-3; j_gene: TRBJ2-3; abundance: .; d_gene: .; CDR3nt: TGTGCCAGCAGACAGAGTAGCAGGGGAGATACGCAGTATTTT; CDR3aa: CASRQSSRGDTQYF
v_gene: TRBV29-1; j_gene: TRBJ2-3; abundance: few; d_gene: TRBD1; CDR3nt: TGCAGCGGTACAGGGGGGATCGGCACAGATACGCAGTATTTT; CDR3aa: CSGTGGIGTDTQYF
v_gene: TRBV11-2; j_gene: TRBJ1-2; abundance: few; d_gene: .; CDR3nt: TGTGCCAGCAGCCCCAACTATTGGGGAGGCTACACCTTC; CDR3aa: CASSPNYWGGYTF
v_gene: TRBV30; j_gene: TRBJ1-2; abundance: many; d_gene: .; CDR3nt: TGTGCCTGGAGTGTTCGAGGCGACTCATACACCTTC; CDR3aa: CAWSVRGDSYTF
v_gene: TRBV28; j_gene: TRBJ1-2; abundance: few; d_gene: .; CDR3nt: TGTGCCAGCGGAACCGGGACCCCGGGAGGTGGCTACACCTTC; CDR3aa: CASGTGTPGGGYTF
v_gene: TRBV7-6; j_gene: TRBJ2-7; abundance: few; d_gene: TRBD1; CDR3nt: TGTGCCAGCAGCCCCGGGACAGGGACCCGGAACGAGCAGTACTTC; CDR3aa: CASSPGTGTRNEQYF
v_gene: TRBV30; j_gene: TRBJ1-5; abundance: many; d_gene: TRBD1; CDR3nt: TGTGCCTGGTCCTCCGGGACAGGGGGGAATCAGCCCCAGCATTTT; CDR3aa: CAWSSGTGGNQPQHF
v_gene: TRBV28; j_gene: TRBJ2-2; abundance: .; d_gene: .; CDR3nt: TGTGCCAGCAGTTTCGGGACAACCCTAAGGGAGCTGTTTTTT; CDR3aa: CASSFGTTLRELFF
v_gene: TRBV3-1; j_gene: TRBJ2-1; abundance: many; d_gene: .; CDR3nt: TGTGCCAGCGGCGGTTCTTCCTACAATGAGCAGTTCTTC; CDR3aa: CASGGSSYNEQFF
v_gene: TRBV28; j_gene: TRBJ2-7; abundance: .; d_gene: TRBD2; CDR3nt: TGTGCCAGCAGTCCGCGGGAGGGGTGGTACGAGCAGTACTTC; CDR3aa: CASSPREGWYEQYF
v_gene: TRBV6-1; j_gene: TRBJ2-7; abundance: .; d_gene: TRBD2; CDR3nt: TGTGCCAGCAGTGGACTAGCGGGGCATCGGGACGAGCAGTACTTC; CDR3aa: CASSGLAGHRDEQYF
v_gene: TRBV18; j_gene: TRBJ2-7; abundance: many; d_gene: .; CDR3nt: TGTGCCAGCTCACCACCTGGAGTCATCCCCTACGAGCAGTACTTC; CDR3aa: CASSPPGVIPYEQYF
v_gene: TRBV19; j_gene: TRBJ2-7; abundance: .; d_gene: .; CDR3nt: TGTGCCAGTAGTCCTAATGCCTACGAGCAGTACTTC; CDR3aa: CASSPNAYEQYF
v_gene: TRBV29-1; j_gene: TRBJ1-2; abundance: few; d_gene: TRBD1; CDR3nt: TGCAGCGGGGGAGCCGGGACAGACTATGGCTACACCTTC; CDR3aa: CSGGAGTDYGYTF
v_gene: TRBV28; j_gene: TRBJ1-2; abundance: .; d_gene: .; CDR3nt: TGTGCCAGCAGTTTTGGGGGCCTCTACTATGGCTACACCTTC; CDR3aa: CASSFGGLYYGYTF
v_gene: TRBV19; j_gene: TRBJ2-7; abundance: .; d_gene: .; CDR3nt: TGTGCCAGTAGTACTAACAGGGTAAGCTACGAGCAGTACTTC; CDR3aa: CASSTNRVSYEQYF
v_gene: TRBV9; j_gene: TRBJ2-2; abundance: few; d_gene: TRBD2; CDR3nt: TGTGCCAGCAGCGTGCGGGGGGACCCAGCCACCGGGGAGCTGTTTTTT; CDR3aa: CASSVRGDPATGELFF
v_gene: TRBV11-2; j_gene: TRBJ2-7; abundance: many; d_gene: .; CDR3nt: TGTGCCAGCAGCAGCCGGCCCTTAGGAGAGCAGTACTTC; CDR3aa: CASSSRPLGEQYF
v_gene: TRBV3-1; j_gene: TRBJ2-7; abundance: .; d_gene: .; CDR3nt: TGTGCCAGCACCCCCGGGGGCCGATGGAGGCACGAGCAGTACTTC; CDR3aa: CASTPGGRWRHEQYF
v_gene: TRBV12-5; j_gene: TRBJ2-1; abundance: .; d_gene: TRBD2; CDR3nt: TGTGCTAGTGGTTTCTCAATCTCGACTAGCGGGGCCAACAATGAGCAGTTCTTC; CDR3aa: CASGFSISTSGANNEQFF
v_gene: TRBV2; j_gene: TRBJ2-2; abundance: few; d_gene: TRBD1; CDR3nt: TGTGCCAGCAGAGGGGACAGTTTTGCCGGGGAGCTGTTTTTT; CDR3aa: CASRGDSFAGELFF
v_gene: TRBV4-2; j_gene: TRBJ1-2; abundance: .; d_gene: .; CDR3nt: TGTGCCAGCAGCCAAGTTAAGTGGGCCGGCTACACCTTC; CDR3aa: CASSQVKWAGYTF
v_gene: TRBV9; j_gene: TRBJ2-5; abundance: many; d_gene: .; CDR3nt: TGTGCCAGCAGCGAAGACAGCCAAGAGACCCAGTACTTC; CDR3aa: CASSEDSQETQYF